These 13 T cell receptor beta chains were all obtained from the same sample, sequenced in a study of blood T cell repertoires in COVID-19. Only in-frame clones appear in the TCRdb table, and some are missing; sequencing was by immunoSEQ multiplex PCR. This sample yields about 81,000 clones, of which around 91% are seen a single time; roughly 2% belongs to the top ten. Source material: peripheral blood. These receptors were obtained from a woman in her forties or fifties in a cohort sampled during active COVID-19.

The rearrangement joins TRBV4-1 to TRBJ2-7; D remains ambiguous. CDR1 MGHRA and CDR2 YSYEKL come from the germline V gene. Trimming removed 4 bases at V and 3 bases at J, with 16 bases between. This CDR3 comprises 15 residues. This CDR3 is CASSPSHSVVYEQYF. The CDR3 region has the DNA TGCGCCAGCAGCCCGTCCCACTCGGTAGTCTACGAGCAGTACTTC.

The chain couples TRBV3-1 (or the pseudogene TRBV3-2) to TRBJ1-2; D ambiguous. With 8 bases removed from V and 3 bases from J, the gap between germline ends came to 10 bases. The CDR3 extends over 12 amino acids. Germline V gene lookup returns CDR1 LGHDT and CDR2 YNNKEL (reference sequence). CDR3 bases: TGTGCCAGCTCATTCCGGGACTATGGCTACACCTTC. Translated: CASSFRDYGYTF.

V usage is TRBV10-3 and J usage is TRBJ2-3, with a weak D call TRBD1 (6 bases). The CDR3 totals 17 residues. V was clipped by 11 bases and J by 0 bases, with 24 bases between them. Germline-derived CDR1 and CDR2 are ENHRY and SYGVKD. The DNA of the CDR3 is TGTGCCGCCCATGGCCGAAGCCAGGACAGTAGCACAGATACGCAGTATTTT. This encodes CAAHGRSQDSSTDTQYF.

The rearrangement uses TRBV4-1 and TRBJ1-2; D is uncertain. Trimming shortened V by 1 base and J by 1 base, and 4 bases separated the two germline ends. CDR1 MGHRA and CDR2 YSYEKL come from the germline V gene. The CDR3 spans 13 residues. The CDR3 reads CASSQVLNYGYTF. In nucleotides, the CDR3 is TGCGCCAGCAGCCAAGTCCTTAACTATGGCTACACCTTC.

This clone was seen only once. The CDR3, as DNA: TGTGCCAGCAGTAAGCAGGGGAAGAGTAACTATGGCTACACCTTC. Its translation is CASSKQGKSNYGYTF. This rearrangement joins TRBV6-5 to TRBJ1-2; possible D gene TRBD1, 6 bases. The CDR3 runs to 15 residues. Germline assignment: CDR1 MNHEY and CDR2 SVGAGI. The V gene lost 5 bases and the J gene lost 1 base, with 14 bases spanning the gap.

The V call is TRBV15, the J call TRBJ1-4; TRBD1 matches at 7 bases. Germline V gene lookup returns CDR1 LNHNV and CDR2 YYDKDF (reference sequence). The CDR3 loop spans 15 amino acids. Trimming at V came to 5 bases and at J to 5 bases, leaving 8 bases not matched to a gene. The CDR3 DNA sequence: TGTGCCACCAGCTGGGGGACAGAAGGAAATGAAAAACTGTTTTTT. This gives the protein CATSWGTEGNEKLFF.

V is TRBV5-1 and J is TRBJ2-5, with TRBD2 matching 10 bases. The ends lost 0 bases at V and 1 base at J; junction bases unmatched: 0. Germline V gene sequence: CDR1 SGHRS, CDR2 YFSETQ. The CDR3 totals 15 residues. As DNA, the CDR3 is TGCGCCAGCAGCTTGGCTAGCGGGAGCCAAGAGACCCAGTACTTC. Translation: CASSLASGSQETQYF.

The rearrangement uses TRBV10-2 and TRBJ2-7; TRBD2 matches 9 bases. CDR3 size: 14 residues. Per germline, CDR1 WSHSY and CDR2 SAAADI. The trim removed 6 bases at V and 4 bases at J, leaving 7 bases unmatched. Here the CDR3 reads CASSLLAGPYEQYF. In nucleotides, the CDR3 is TGCGCCAGCAGCCTTCTAGCGGGACCTTACGAGCAGTACTTC.

The V call is TRBV11-2, the J call TRBJ2-2; D is possibly TRBD1 (6 bases). V was shortened by 6 bases and J by 5 bases, with 13 bases between the two germline ends. The CDR3 is 14 amino acids. The V gene's germline CDR1 is SGHAT and CDR2 FQNNGV. The CDR3 region has the DNA TGTGCCAGCAGTTTACAGGGATGGACCGGGGAGCTGTTTTTT. Protein product: CASSLQGWTGELFF. The variable domain in full, with the rest retrieved from reference TRBV11-2 and TRBJ2-2, is EAGVAQSPRYKIIEKRQSVAFWCNPISGHATLYWYQQILGQGPKLLIQFQNNGVVDDSQLPKDRFSAERLKGVDSTLKIQPAKLEDSAVYLCASSLQGWTGELFFGEGSRLTVL.

V usage is TRBV5-1 and J usage is TRBJ1-1; 11 nucleotides align to TRBD1. Germline V gene lookup returns CDR1 SGHRS and CDR2 YFSETQ. Trimming removed 4 bases from V and 4 bases from J; junction bases left unmatched: 6. The CDR3 is 15 residues long. The DNA for the CDR3 is TGCGCCAGCAGCCTACCCGGGACAGGGGGCACTGAAGCTTTCTTT. Translation gives CASSLPGTGGTEAFF.

The chain is built from TRBV19 and TRBJ1-1, with 8 bases matching TRBD1. CDR3 length equals 17 residues. With 11 bases clipped from V and 3 bases from J, the junction kept 20 bases outside the gene matches. The V gene's germline CDR1 is LNHDA and CDR2 SQIVND (reference sequence). The CDR3 nucleotides are TGTGCCTCTAAGGGGCAGGGGGCGACTTTATGGGACACTGAAGCTTTCTTT. Translation: CASKGQGATLWDTEAFF.

This sequence joins TRBV10-2 and TRBJ1-5; 10 positions match TRBD1. Germline V gives CDR1 WSHSY, CDR2 SAAADI. The CDR3 consists of 17 residues. Trimming removed 4 bases from V and 4 bases from J; junction bases left unmatched: 10. The CDR3 DNA reads as TGCGCCAGCAGTGCGGGACAGGGGAGGTCAAGAAATCAGCCCCAGCATTTT. Amino acids: CASSAGQGRSRNQPQHF.

V and J are TRBV7-3 and TRBJ2-3, with TRBD1 matching 7 bases. Germline CDR1 and CDR2: SGHTA and FQGTGA. The V gene end was trimmed by 5 bases and the J gene end by 4 bases; junction bases not matched to a gene: 9. The CDR3 length is 15 residues. The CDR3 loop reads CASSQDRDGSDTQYF. The CDR3 DNA follows: TGTGCCAGCAGCCAAGACAGGGATGGGTCAGATACGCAGTATTTT.